These 10 T cell receptor beta chains share one sample of origin, sequenced in a study of cytomegalovirus exposure and HLA in healthy donors. Primers for the PCR totalled 60 Vbeta and 13 Jbeta. The repertoire was sequenced with immunoSEQ multiplex PCR; TCRdb's copy has only in-frame clones and lacks some. This table holds approximately 110,000 clones. Sequencing was performed on PBMCs. The receptors originated from a man in his forties in good health and CMV-seropositive.

The V call is TRBV2, the J call TRBJ2-5; D perhaps matches TRBD2 (5 bases). Trimming left V 6 bases short and J 4 bases short, with 12 bases between. There are 13 residues in the CDR3. Germline assignment: CDR1 SNHLY and CDR2 FYNNEI. CDR3 DNA: TGTGCCAGCAGCCCACTAGAGTTAGAGACCCAGTACTTC. Translation gives CASSPLELETQYF.

The rearrangement joins TRBV11-2 to TRBJ1-1; D is unresolved. The length of the CDR3 is 14 residues. The germline V gene encodes CDR1 SGHAT and CDR2 FQNNGV. Trimming pared 1 base from V and 6 bases from J, leaving 12 bases between. The CDR3 here is CASSLGVGRAEAFF. DNA of the CDR3: TGTGCCAGCAGCTTAGGGGTCGGGAGAGCTGAAGCTTTCTTT. Full variable domain (missing parts from reference TRBV11-2 and TRBJ1-1): EAGVAQSPRYKIIEKRQSVAFWCNPISGHATLYWYQQILGQGPKLLIQFQNNGVVDDSQLPKDRFSAERLKGVDSTLKIQPAKLEDSAVYLCASSLGVGRAEAFFGQGTRLTVV.

The chain is built from TRBV7-9 and TRBJ1-3; no definite D call. The CDR3 totals 17 residues. Germline V lookup: CDR1 SEHNR, CDR2 FQNEAQ (reference sequence). V was clipped by 5 bases and J by 0 bases, with 17 bases between them. The DNA for the CDR3 is TGTGCCAGCAGCGCCGAAAGAAGCAAGAGCTCTGGAAACACCATATATTTT. As protein: CASSAERSKSSGNTIYF.

The gene calls are TRBV28 and TRBJ1-2; 9 nucleotides agree with TRBD1. V lost 8 bases, J lost 5 bases, and 6 bases stayed unmatched. This CDR3 contains 13 residues. Per germline, CDR1 MDHEN and CDR2 SYDVKM. The CDR3 DNA reads as TGTGCCAGCTCTGGACAGGGGAGATATGGCTACACCTTC. Its translation is CASSGQGRYGYTF.

The rearrangement links TRBV12-5 to TRBJ2-5, with a tentative D call TRBD1 (5 bases). Trimming took off 9 bases at V and 6 bases at J, with 14 bases between the two ends. Germline CDR1 and CDR2: LGHNT and FRNRAP. This CDR3 is built from 12 residues. The chain's CDR3 is CASSEGAQTQYF. As DNA, the CDR3 is TGTGCTAGCAGTGAAGGGGCGCAGACCCAGTACTTC.

The genes are TRBV28 and TRBJ1-2; D might be TRBD1 (5 bases). The length of the CDR3 is 13 residues. Germline CDR1 reads MDHEN; CDR2 reads SYDVKM. With 5 bases removed from V and 4 bases from J, the gap between germline ends came to 11 bases. DNA for the CDR3: TGTGCCAGCAGTCCCCGGGGGTCCTATGGCTACACCTTC. Its protein is CASSPRGSYGYTF.

The CDR3 reads CASSESGEATNEKLFF. CDR3 sequence (DNA): TGCGCCAGCAGCGAGTCCGGGGAAGCAACTAATGAAAAACTGTTTTTT. The rearrangement joins TRBV5-1 to TRBJ1-4; no firm D call. Germline lookup yields CDR1 SGHRS and CDR2 YFSETQ. Deletions cut 4 bases from V and 0 bases from J, with 13 bases between. The CDR3 extends over 16 amino acids.

The CDR3 DNA reads as TGCAGCGTTGAGGGACACAACACCGGGGAGCTGTTTTTT. Protein: CSVEGHNTGELFF. The chain combines TRBV29-1 with TRBJ2-2, with D possibly TRBD1 on 6 matching bases. Germline CDR1 and CDR2: SQVTM and ANQGSEA. V was clipped by 3 bases and J by 2 bases, with 7 bases between them. The CDR3 length is 13 residues.

The V call is TRBV28, the J call TRBJ2-7; D uncertain. From germline, CDR1 is MDHEN and CDR2 SYDVKM. Trimming shortened V by 4 bases and J by 4 bases, and 8 bases separated the two germline ends. This CDR3 is 12 amino acids long. CDR3 loop: CASSSYPYEQYF. The CDR3 DNA is TGTGCCAGCAGTTCCTATCCATACGAGCAGTACTTC.

The CDR3 protein is CAWSVRGAGTSGSLEQYF. The CDR3 bases are TGTGCCTGGAGTGTACGGGGGGCCGGGACTAGCGGCTCCTTGGAGCAGTACTTC. The chain employs TRBV30 and TRBJ2-7; 11 nucleotides align to TRBD2. The CDR3 runs to 18 residues. Germline-derived CDR1 and CDR2 are GTSNPN and SVGIG (reference sequence). V lost 0 bases and J lost 7; bases outside the gene matches: 17.